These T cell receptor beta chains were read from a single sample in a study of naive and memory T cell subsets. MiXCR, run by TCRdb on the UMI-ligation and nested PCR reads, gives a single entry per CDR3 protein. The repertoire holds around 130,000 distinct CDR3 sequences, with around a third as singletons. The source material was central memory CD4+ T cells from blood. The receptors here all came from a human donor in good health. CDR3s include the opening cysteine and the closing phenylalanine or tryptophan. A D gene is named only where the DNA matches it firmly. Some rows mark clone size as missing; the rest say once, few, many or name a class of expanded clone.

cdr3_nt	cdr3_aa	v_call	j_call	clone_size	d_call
TGCAGCGTTGAAGGAGCCACAGGGCTAGGTTACGAGCAGTACTTC	CSVEGATGLGYEQYF	TRBV29-1	TRBJ2-7	-	-
TGTGCCAGCTCACCTATAAAACAGGCCGGGGGCAATCAGCCCCAGCATTTT	CASSPIKQAGGNQPQHF	TRBV18	TRBJ1-5	-	-
TGTGCCAGCACCGAAAATAGCGGGAGGAGGAATGAGCAGTTCTTC	CASTENSGRRNEQFF	TRBV28	TRBJ2-1	few	TRBD2
TGTGCCAGCAGCTTAGACGTCCTATTCGGCGGGGAGCTGTTTTTT	CASSLDVLFGGELFF	TRBV7-6	TRBJ2-2	-	-
TGCGCCAGCAGCTTGGCGGGGACAGGGTCGGGCGAGCAGTACTTC	CASSLAGTGSGEQYF	TRBV5-1	TRBJ2-7	few	TRBD1
TGTGCCAGCAGGGGGACAGGGGGCAGGGCTGAAGCTTTCTTT	CASRGTGGRAEAFF	TRBV6-5	TRBJ1-1	-	TRBD1
TGTGCCAGCAGTTGGACTAGCGGGAGAGGGGGGAATGAGCAGTTCTTC	CASSWTSGRGGNEQFF	TRBV2	TRBJ2-1	-	TRBD2
TGTGCCCGTAGGGCAGGGCTGAACACTGAAGCTTTCTTT	CARRAGLNTEAFF	TRBV30	TRBJ1-1	-	-
TGCAGTGCCTTCGGGGTCGGGAGAGGCACCGGGGAGCTGTTTTTT	CSAFGVGRGTGELFF	TRBV20-1	TRBJ2-2	-	-
TGTGCCACCAGCAGTCAGGGGGGCTACGAGCAGTACTTC	CATSSQGGYEQYF	TRBV15	TRBJ2-7	few	-
TGCAGCGTCAGGGAACCGGGGGGCTACACCTTC	CSVREPGGYTF	TRBV29-1	TRBJ1-2	-	-
TGTGCCAGCAGCTTAGAGCAGTACCGGGAGCAGTTCTTC	CASSLEQYREQFF	TRBV11-3	TRBJ2-1	few	-
TGTGCCAGCTCCACCGAAGGGGGGGGCCATAACTATGGCTACACCTTC	CASSTEGGGHNYGYTF	TRBV18	TRBJ1-2	-	-
TGTGCCAGCAGTTACAAGGGGGTCACCGGGGAGCTGTTTTTT	CASSYKGVTGELFF	TRBV6-6	TRBJ2-2	-	-